This TCR beta chain is from a study of cytomegalovirus exposure and HLA in healthy donors. The study, taken as a whole, reports: According to a subsequent analysis, TCR clusters from the first cohort were inclined to appear together in the roughly 120 validation repertoires. In vitro confirmation showed three CMV-associated chains to be CMV antigen specific. The authors enumerated over 150 TCR beta chains as linked to cytomegalovirus.

V shed 1 base and J shed 2 bases, with 16 bases lying between them. The germline V gene encodes CDR1 MGHRA and CDR2 YSYEKL. There are 17 residues in the CDR3. Assay: immunoSEQ multiplex PCR; the TCRdb copy retains only in-frame clones and omits some. The repertoire holds about 160,000 clones, roughly 89% seen once, with around 3.8% in the top ten. A remark on this clone: Its antigen is undetermined.

The V gene is TRBV4-1, the J gene TRBJ2-3; tentative D call: TRBD2 (6 bases). The sequencing sample was made of PBMCs. The origin of this receptor is a man between 18 and 29 years old in good health and CMV-seropositive. This chain's CDR3 is CASSQVGRERITDTQYF. The CDR3 DNA reads TGCGCCAGCAGCCAAGTAGGGCGGGAAAGAATCACAGATACGCAGTATTTT.